The clone carrying this T cell receptor beta chain showed up just a few times. The antigen remains undetermined. This entry comes from a study of T cells in Graves' hyperthyroidism and ophthalmopathy. Study-wide context: Sampling of peripheral blood happened at initial diagnosis, prior to any treatment. Study-level points and caveats: The blood repertoire included most of the expanded thyroid clonotypes above 0.001. Ophthalmopathy onset followed model prediction by a median around six months.

There were TCR beta CDR3 regions amplified from RNA transcripts. The TCR CDR3 was amplified in a first-round RT-PCR using the HTBI primer set. MiXCR, applied by TCRdb to the multiplex PCR reads, yields one record per CDR3 protein. The table lists approximately 360,000 distinct CDR3 sequences, 20% to 25% of them singletons, with around four fifths in the top ten. CDR1 SGHRS and CDR2 YFSETQ come from the germline V gene. V lost 0 bases and J lost 4, with 13 bases in between. The CDR3 has 15 residues. Diagnoses rested on clinical symptoms, serum thyroxine and TRAb, thyroid ultrasound and orbital computed tomography.

The TCR was taken from a man aged 45 to 65 with Graves' hyperthyroidism. The chain couples TRBV5-1 to TRBJ1-1; D possibly corresponds to TRBD1 (5 bases). Source material: blood. The CDR3 bases are TGCGCCAGCAGCTTGGAAATATGGGGGAGCACTGAAGCTTTCTTT. It specifies CASSLEIWGSTEAFF.